What follows are 28 T cell receptor beta chains derived from one specimen sequenced in a study of tumor-infiltrating lymphocytes in oesophageal squamous cell carcinoma. MiXCR, applied by TCRdb to the PCR reads, yields one record per CDR3 protein. The table records roughly 20,000 distinct CDR3 sequences, 35% to 50% of them present only once. Sequences were obtained from normal esophageal tissue next to the tumor. These receptor sequences come from a male donor with esophageal squamous cell carcinoma.

This clonotype was counted many times. The chain is built from TRBV11-3 and TRBJ2-7; 12 nucleotides line up with TRBD2. The CDR3 has 14 residues. The J segment lost 7 bases and the V segment lost 3 bases, leaving 4 bases of the junction unmatched. In germline, CDR1 is SGHNT, CDR2 YENEEA. The CDR3 is CASSLGLAGDEQYF. The CDR3 DNA follows: TGTGCCAGCAGCTTGGGACTAGCGGGTGATGAGCAGTACTTC.

In its sample, this clonotype was seen many times. This chain connects TRBV5-1 to TRBJ2-1; a possible D gene is TRBD2 (5 bases). The last part of the DNA fits TRBJ2-7 better; the J call may be wrong. Germline CDR1 is SGHRS and CDR2 is YFSETQ. The CDR3 runs to 13 residues. DNA for the CDR3: TGCGCCAGCAGCACCACTAGATTCCACGAGCAGTACTTC. Residues: CASSTTRFHEQYF.

This chain connects TRBV12-3 or TRBV12-4 to TRBJ2-7; 8 nucleotides match TRBD2. CDR3 length: 15 residues. The ends lost 6 bases at V and 0 bases at J; junction bases unmatched: 7. CDR3 region: CASRPTGTSSYEQYF. CDR3 in DNA: TGTGCCAGCAGACCAACAGGGACTAGCTCCTACGAGCAGTACTTC.

The chain is built from TRBV12-3 or TRBV12-4 and TRBJ2-7; D ambiguous. The CDR3 contains 14 residues. Trimming removed 6 bases from V and 7 bases from J, with 19 bases in between. The CDR3 region is CASSRTGSYNEQYF. CDR3 DNA: TGTGCCAGCAGCCGGACGGGCTCCTACAATGAGCAGTACTTC.

Written as DNA, the CDR3 is TGTGCCAGCGCGGCCAGGGGGGAGGGATTGGATGAGCAGTTCTTC. Its protein is CASAARGEGLDEQFF. The genes are TRBV28 and TRBJ2-7; the D call may be TRBD1 or TRBD2 (7 bases each). The better agreement between TRBJ2-1 and the DNA end casts doubt on the J call. CDR1 MDHEN and CDR2 SYDVKM come from the germline V gene. The CDR3 runs 15 residues.

The CDR3 DNA follows: TGTGCCAGCAGCTTAGAGGGGTGGAGGAACACTGAAGCTTTCTTT. As protein: CASSLEGWRNTEAFF. The chain combines TRBV7-2 with TRBJ1-1, with TRBD1 as a possible D gene (5 bases). The CDR3 has 15 residues. Germline CDR1 is SGHTA and CDR2 is FQGNSA. V gave up 1 base and J gave up 1 base, with 10 bases separating them.

In this sample, this clonotype is medium-sized. The V call is TRBV7-2, the J call TRBJ1-1; possible D gene TRBD1, 5 bases. Germline lookup yields CDR1 SGHTA and CDR2 FQGNSA. V lost 5 bases and J lost 3, with 13 bases in between. The CDR3 loop spans 14 amino acids. CDR3: CASSAQGSYTEAFF. The CDR3 DNA is TGTGCCAGCAGCGCCCAGGGTAGTTACACTGAAGCTTTCTTT. Together with reference TRBV7-2 and TRBJ1-1, the CDR3 gives the full variable domain: GAGVSQSPSNKVTEKGKDVELRCDPISGHTALYWYRQSLGQGLEFLIYFQGNSAPDKSGLPSDRFSAERTGGSVSTLTIQRTQQEDSAVYLCASSAQGSYTEAFFGQGTRLTVV.

The sample holds many counts of this clonotype. V is TRBV12-3 or TRBV12-4 and J is TRBJ1-1; possible D gene TRBD1, 6 bases. The CDR3 runs 14 residues. Between the trimmed V and J ends, which lost 4 bases and 1 base, there was a span of 10 bases. The CDR3 reads CASSYEGGNTEAFF. The CDR3 nucleotides read TGTGCCAGCAGTTATGAGGGGGGGAACACTGAAGCTTTCTTT.

V and J are TRBV11-3 and TRBJ2-1, with a tentative D call TRBD2 (5 bases). Trimming removed 2 bases from V and 4 bases from J, with 15 bases in between. The germline V gene encodes CDR1 SGHNT and CDR2 YENEEA. This CDR3 comprises 16 residues. DNA of the CDR3: TGTGCCAGCAGCTTACGGACTCAAAGTAGGTACAATGAGCAGTTCTTC. This codes for CASSLRTQSRYNEQFF.

This clonotype has just a few counts. The CDR3 region has the DNA TGCAGTGCTAGGTTCTATGGGACTAGCGACCAAGAGACCCAGTACTTC. Protein: CSARFYGTSDQETQYF. The chain has TRBV20-1 and TRBJ2-5; 10 nucleotides agree with TRBD2. The CDR3 length is 16 residues. Trimming at V came to 3 bases and at J to 0 bases, leaving 7 bases not matched to a gene. The V gene's germline CDR1 is DFQATT and CDR2 SNEGSKA (reference sequence).

The CDR3 spells CASSSGIYEQYF. CDR3 sequence (DNA): TGTGCCAGCAGCTCCGGGATTTACGAGCAGTACTTC. The genes are TRBV7-9 and TRBJ2-5; TRBD2 is a possible D gene (5 bases). The DNA end favors TRBJ2-7, so the J call may be wrong. The CDR3 runs to 12 residues. CDR1 and CDR2 from the germline V gene are SEHNR and FQNEAQ (reference sequence).

This clonotype is judged large (0.1 to 1%). CDR3 sequence: CASSLGVVTGVGEQFF. The CDR3 DNA reads TGTGCCAGCAGCTTAGGGGTCGTCACAGGGGTGGGTGAGCAGTTCTTC. The gene calls are TRBV7-8 and TRBJ2-1; the match to TRBD1 covers 7 bases. V lost 1 base to trimming and J lost 9 bases; unmatched junction nucleotides: 12. The germline gives CDR1 SGHVS, CDR2 FQNEAQ. The CDR3 runs 16 residues.

This clonotype occurred once. This sequence joins TRBV5-6 and TRBJ2-3, with D perhaps TRBD1 or TRBD2 (5 bases each). V was clipped by 2 bases and J by 12 bases, with 22 bases between them. The germline V gene has CDR1 SGHDT and CDR2 YYEEEE. The CDR3 is 15 amino acids. The CDR3 nucleotides are TGTGCCAGCAGCTTACGGGGCAGGTGGAAAGAGACCCAGTATTTT. Its protein product is CASSLRGRWKETQYF.

Notes on this clonotype: Its ends do not fully match the called genes, so a read error is possible. The V call is TRBV12-3 or TRBV12-4, the J call TRBJ1-3; D is perhaps TRBD1 (6 bases). The CDR3 spans 14 residues. CDR3 sequence (DNA): TGTGCCAGCAGCTTAGGGGGGTCTGGAAACACCATATATTTT. It translates to CASSLGGSGNTIYF.

Regarding this clonotype: In this CDR3 the conserved last residue, phenylalanine or tryptophan, is missing, so a read error is likely. The limits of the CDR3 on the DNA are not certain, so only TCRdb's listed CDR3 is given. V is TRBV7-8 and J is TRBJ2-6; the D segment call TRBD2 is taken from the table without a DNA check. The V gene's germline CDR1 is SGHVS and CDR2 FQNEAQ. The CDR3 sequence runs 19 residues, both termini included. CDR3 amino acids: CASSLAIWGNDNSPLHFGN.

At least ten counts were recorded for this clonotype. A much larger clone lies a single base off, so this may be a read error. V gene TRBV28 combines with J gene TRBJ2-7; D call uncertain. Trimming pared 7 bases from V and 7 bases from J, leaving 23 bases between. Germline CDR1 and CDR2: MDHEN and SYDVKM. The CDR3 is made up of 15 amino acids. The DNA of the CDR3 is TGTGCCAGCAACCTCGACGTCGCGTACTCGGATGAGCAGTACTTC. Amino acids: CASNLDVAYSDEQYF.

The DNA of the CDR3 is TGCGCCAGCAGCTCTAGGTCCGGCTCCTACGAGCAGTTCTTC. Amino acid sequence: CASSSRSGSYEQFF. The rearrangement uses TRBV5-1 and TRBJ2-1; D unclear. This CDR3 is built from 14 residues. The germline V and J ends were trimmed by 3 bases and 10 bases, with 17 bases remaining between them. Germline V gives CDR1 SGHRS, CDR2 YFSETQ.

V and J are TRBV10-3 and TRBJ2-3; TRBD1 matches 12 bases. V lost 6 bases to trimming and J lost 5 bases; unmatched junction nucleotides: 3. The CDR3 has 14 residues. Per the germline V gene, CDR1 is ENHRY and CDR2 is SYGVKD. CDR3 sequence (DNA): TGTGCCATCAGGGGGACAGGGGGCGGAGATACGCAGTATTTT. Translating it yields CAIRGTGGGDTQYF.

This clonotype appeared a few times. The V gene is TRBV11-1, the J gene TRBJ2-5; TRBD2 might be the D (6 bases). The assigned J gene may be wrong: the sequence end matches TRBJ2-1 better. Germline CDR1 reads SGHAT; CDR2 reads FQDESV (reference sequence). This CDR3 has 14 amino acids. CDR3 residues: CASSLGGARETQFF. CDR3 nucleotides: TGTGCCAGCAGCTTAGGTGGGGCACGGGAGACCCAGTTCTTC.

This chain joins TRBV5-6 and TRBJ2-7; TRBD1 matches at 8 bases. The assigned J gene may be wrong: the sequence end matches TRBJ1-2 better. Germline V gene lookup returns CDR1 SGHDT and CDR2 YYEEEE. CDR3 size: 16 residues. The CDR3 spells CASSKYLDRATHGYTF. Here the CDR3 DNA reads TGTGCCAGCAGCAAATACTTGGACAGGGCCACACATGGCTACACCTTC.

Regarding this clonotype: One end of the junction is discordant with germline, which a read error may explain. The V and J genes are TRBV7-8 and TRBJ2-5; D perhaps matches TRBD1 (6 bases). The germline V gene has CDR1 SGHVS and CDR2 FQNEAQ. The CDR3 is 13 residues long. CDR3 DNA: TGTGCCAGCAGTCCCAGGGGACCTACCGACCGGTTCTTC. Protein product: CASSPRGPTDRFF.

This clonotype has just one count. The chain uses TRBV7-9 and TRBJ1-2; no firm D call. V shed 5 bases and J shed 1 base, with 8 bases lying between them. The CDR3 covers 13 residues. Germline CDR1 and CDR2: SEHNR and FQNEAQ (reference sequence). CDR3 in DNA: TGTGCCAGCAGCCCGGACGTTAACTATGGCTACACCTTC. As protein: CASSPDVNYGYTF.

This clonotype was detected only once. The V gene is TRBV7-2, the J gene TRBJ2-3; D unresolved. CDR3 size: 15 residues. Germline loops: CDR1 SGHTA, CDR2 FQGNSA. Trimming removed 1 base at V and 2 bases at J, with 10 bases between. CDR3 nucleotides: TGTGCCAGCAGCTTAGTGGCCACTTCCACAGATACGCAGTATTTT. Amino acids: CASSLVATSTDTQYF.

Comment on this clonotype: The junction does not match germline at one end; this may be a read error. The chain employs TRBV11-2 and TRBJ2-4; TRBD2 matches 7 bases. Germline CDR1 and CDR2: SGHAT and FQNNGV. This CDR3 has 13 residues. The CDR3 DNA sequence: TGTGCCAGCTTGGGGGGGTGGCACACTGAAGCTTTCTTC. This sequence encodes CASLGGWHTEAFF.

This clonotype counts as medium-sized. CDR3 in DNA: TGTGCCAGCAGCTTAGCCGGTGCGGTCGGGGCCAACGTCCTGACTTTC. It specifies CASSLAGAVGANVLTF. The V gene is TRBV7-3, the J gene TRBJ2-6; D unclear. The length of the CDR3 is 16 residues. V dropped 2 bases and J dropped 4 bases, with 12 bases sitting between them. Germline CDR1 reads SGHTA; CDR2 reads FQGTGA.

This clonotype was picked up a small number of times. The rearrangement joins TRBV28 to TRBJ2-2, with 10 nucleotides matching TRBD2. This CDR3 is built from 15 residues. The trim removed 5 bases at V and 5 bases at J, leaving 5 bases unmatched. Germline V CDR1 and CDR2: MDHEN, SYDVKM. This CDR3 is CASSKREGRTGELFF. CDR3 sequence (DNA): TGTGCCAGCAGTAAGCGGGAGGGCCGGACCGGGGAGCTGTTTTTT.

V usage is TRBV12-3 or TRBV12-4 and J usage is TRBJ2-7, with TRBD1 matching over 7 bases. The end of the DNA fits TRBJ2-5 better, so the J call may be wrong. The CDR3 has 14 residues. CDR3 coding DNA: TGTGCCAGCAACGAATGGGGACAGCAAGAGACCCAGTACTTC. Translated: CASNEWGQQETQYF.

The table lists this clonotype with a few counts. Lacking the conserved final phenylalanine or tryptophan, this CDR3 likely reflects a read error. It is unclear where the CDR3 begins or ends on the DNA, so no DNA is shown, and the CDR3 is as TCRdb lists it. The V gene is TRBV6-1, the J gene TRBJ2-3; TRBD1, as called in the table, went unchecked against the DNA. Germline V lookup: CDR1 MNHNS, CDR2 SASEGT. The CDR3 numbers 14 amino acids, ends counted. The CDR3 reads CASSPGEYGYTFGS.